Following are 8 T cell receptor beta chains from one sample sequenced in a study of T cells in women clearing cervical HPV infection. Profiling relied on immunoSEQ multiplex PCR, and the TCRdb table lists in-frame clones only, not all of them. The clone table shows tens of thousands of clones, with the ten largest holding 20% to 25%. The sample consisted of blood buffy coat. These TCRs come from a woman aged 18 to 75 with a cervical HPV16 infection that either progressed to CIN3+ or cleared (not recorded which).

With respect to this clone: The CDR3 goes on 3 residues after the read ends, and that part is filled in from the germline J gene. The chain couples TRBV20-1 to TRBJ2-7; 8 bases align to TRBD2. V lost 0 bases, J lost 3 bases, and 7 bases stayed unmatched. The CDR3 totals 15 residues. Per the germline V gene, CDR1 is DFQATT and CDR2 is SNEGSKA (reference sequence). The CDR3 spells CSARDLVAGSYEQYF. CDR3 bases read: TGCAGTGCTAGAGATCTGGTAGCGGGGAGCTACGAG.

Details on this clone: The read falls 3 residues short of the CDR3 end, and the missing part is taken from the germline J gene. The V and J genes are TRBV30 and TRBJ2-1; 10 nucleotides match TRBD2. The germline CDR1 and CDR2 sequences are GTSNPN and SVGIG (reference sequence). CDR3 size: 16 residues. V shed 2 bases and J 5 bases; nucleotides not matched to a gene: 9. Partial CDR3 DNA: TGTGCCTGGAGTCCCCAAGGGGGACTAGCGAACAATGAG. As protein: CAWSPQGGLANNE. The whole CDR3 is CAWSPQGGLANNEQFF.

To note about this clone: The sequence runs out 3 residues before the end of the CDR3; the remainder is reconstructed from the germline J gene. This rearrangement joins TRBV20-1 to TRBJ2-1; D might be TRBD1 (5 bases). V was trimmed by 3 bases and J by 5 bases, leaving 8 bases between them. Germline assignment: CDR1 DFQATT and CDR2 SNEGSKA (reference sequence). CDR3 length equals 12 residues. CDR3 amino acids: CSASLRDNEQFF. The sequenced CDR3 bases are TGCAGTGCTAGTCTCAGGGACAATGAG.

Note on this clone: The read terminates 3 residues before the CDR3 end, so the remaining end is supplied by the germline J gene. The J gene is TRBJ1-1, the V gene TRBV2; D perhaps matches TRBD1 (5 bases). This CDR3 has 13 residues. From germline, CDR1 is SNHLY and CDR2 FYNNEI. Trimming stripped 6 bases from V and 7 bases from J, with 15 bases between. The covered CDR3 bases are TGTGCCAGCAGCTTCCGGGACGGGGGTGAA. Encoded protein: CASSFRDGGE. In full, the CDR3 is CASSFRDGGEAFF.

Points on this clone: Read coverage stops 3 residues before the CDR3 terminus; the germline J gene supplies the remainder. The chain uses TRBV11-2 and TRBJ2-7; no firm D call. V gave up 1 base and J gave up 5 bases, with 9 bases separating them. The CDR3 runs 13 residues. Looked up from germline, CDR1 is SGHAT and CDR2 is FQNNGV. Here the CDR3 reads CASSLARLHEQYF. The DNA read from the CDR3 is TGTGCCAGCAGCTTAGCCAGGCTTCACGAG.

The covered CDR3 bases are TGTGCCAGTAGTATCGGCGGGTCCTACGAG. Protein: CASSIGGSYE. From start to end, the CDR3 is CASSIGGSYEQYF. This chain joins TRBV19 and TRBJ2-7; D is perhaps TRBD2 (5 bases). Sequencing ends 3 residues short of the CDR3 end; the germline J gene provides the rest. Germline values: CDR1 LNHDA, CDR2 SQIVND (reference sequence). V lost 3 bases to trimming and J lost 1 base, with 7 bases between them. CDR3 size: 13 residues. Full variable domain (missing parts from reference TRBV19 and TRBJ2-7): DGGITQSPKYLFRKEGQNVTLSCEQNLNHDAMYWYRQDPGQGLRLIYYSQIVNDFQKGDIAEGYSVSREKKESFPLTVTSAQKNPTAFYLCASSIGGSYEQYFGPGTRLTVT.

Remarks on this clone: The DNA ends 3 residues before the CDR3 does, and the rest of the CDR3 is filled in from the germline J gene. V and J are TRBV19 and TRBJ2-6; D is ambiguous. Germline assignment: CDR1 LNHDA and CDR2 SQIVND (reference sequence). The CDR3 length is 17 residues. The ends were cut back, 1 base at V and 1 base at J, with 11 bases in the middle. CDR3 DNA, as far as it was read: TGTGCCAGTAGTATAGCCTACAGCCTATCTGGGGCCAACGTC. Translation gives CASSIAYSLSGANV. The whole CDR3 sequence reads CASSIAYSLSGANVLTF.

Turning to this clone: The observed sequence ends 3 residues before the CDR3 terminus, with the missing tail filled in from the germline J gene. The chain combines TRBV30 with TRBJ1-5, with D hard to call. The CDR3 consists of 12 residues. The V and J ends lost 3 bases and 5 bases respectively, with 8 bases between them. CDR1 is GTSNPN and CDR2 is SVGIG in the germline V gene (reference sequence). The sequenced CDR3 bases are TGTGCCTGGAGCGAGATAGATCAGCCC. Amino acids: CAWSEIDQP. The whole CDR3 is CAWSEIDQPQHF.